Shown below are 31 T cell receptor beta chains from a single sample sequenced in a study of blood T cells in healthy people across ages. Next came a second PCR, run for about 7 to 12 cycles, which used a sample-barcoded 5' primer along with a J-beta primer mix. TCRdb fed the 5' RACE reads into MiXCR, producing one record per CDR3 protein. The profile covers some 900,000 distinct CDR3 sequences, with around 48% appearing a single time and around 15% taken by the ten largest. Sequenced material: blood. These receptors were collected from a man younger than 45 in good health.

The chain is built from TRBV20-1 and TRBJ1-2; D is ambiguous. This CDR3 spans 14 amino acids. The V gene's germline CDR1 is DFQATT and CDR2 SNEGSKA (reference sequence). The germline V and J ends were trimmed by 5 bases and 0 bases, with 13 bases remaining between them. CDR3 DNA sequence: TGCAGTGCTCAAGGACGGCAAGCTAACTATGGCTACACCTTC. This gives the protein CSAQGRQANYGYTF.

Concerning this clonotype: This clone may be a read error of a much larger clone one base away. V is TRBV5-6 and J is TRBJ1-1; D unclear. Germline CDR1 reads SGHDT; CDR2 reads YYEEEE. The CDR3 is 12 residues long. Here the CDR3 DNA reads TGTGCCGGCAGCTCCCGAAACACTGAAGCTTTCTTT. Its protein is CAGSSRNTEAFF.

This chain uses TRBV20-1 with TRBJ2-1; possibly TRBD2 for D (7 bases). Per germline, CDR1 DFQATT and CDR2 SNEGSKA (reference sequence). The CDR3 length is 16 residues. Trimming pared 6 bases from V and 3 bases from J, leaving 21 bases between. CDR3 DNA sequence: TGCAGTGCCGAGTCCCAACGGGGGGCGTTCTACAATGAGCAGTTCTTC. Its translation: CSAESQRGAFYNEQFF.

V gene TRBV7-2 combines with J gene TRBJ2-2, with TRBD2 identical over 13 bases. Trimming cost V 5 bases and J 5 bases; bases outside gene matches: 5. The CDR3 has 16 residues. Germline V CDR1 and CDR2: SGHTA, FQGNSA. CDR3 in DNA: TGTGCCAGCAGCCCAAGGACTAGCGGGGGAACCGGGGAGCTGTTTTTT. Its translation: CASSPRTSGGTGELFF.

This sequence joins TRBV30 and TRBJ2-1; 8 nucleotides align to TRBD1. The better agreement between TRBJ2-7 and the DNA end casts doubt on the J call. There are 15 residues in the CDR3. Germline CDR1 is GTSNPN and CDR2 is SVGIG (reference sequence). The CDR3 sequence: CAWSGAGGSYNEQYF. The CDR3 DNA reads as TGTGCCTGGAGTGGGGCAGGGGGCTCCTACAATGAGCAGTACTTC.

J is TRBJ1-1 and V is TRBV4-1, with D hard to call. V was trimmed by 0 bases and J by 10 bases, leaving 15 bases between them. This CDR3 is 14 amino acids long. The germline CDR1 and CDR2 sequences are MGHRA and YSYEKL. Here the CDR3 DNA reads TGCGCCAGCAGCCAAGACGCAGAACTTGAGGGAGCTTTCTTT. This gives the protein CASSQDAELEGAFF.

This clonotype was detected only once. CDR3 DNA sequence: TGTGCCAGCAGCTCAGGCTTTTCACCCCTCCACTTT. It codes for CASSSGFSPLHF. The rearrangement links TRBV12-3 or TRBV12-4 to TRBJ1-6; D not certain. CDR3 length: 12 amino acids. Trimming took 6 bases from V and 9 from J, leaving 9 bases between them.

The J gene is TRBJ2-7, the V gene TRBV21-1; the D segment call TRBD1 is taken from the table without a DNA check. TRBV21-1 is given as a pseudogene. CDR3 length equals 13 residues. The CDR3 is CASSRQDVYEQYF. The CDR3 DNA sequence: TGTGCCAGCAGCCGACAGGACGTCTACGAGCAGTACTTC.

The chain is built from TRBV4-3 and TRBJ1-4; D unresolved. CDR3 length equals 17 residues. Germline lookup yields CDR1 LGHNA and CDR2 YSLEER. V was shortened by 0 bases and J by 8 bases, with 19 bases between the two germline ends. CDR3 in DNA: TGCGCCAGCAGCCAAGAACGCCGTAGGGCGTTAGGCGAAAAACTGTTTTTT. Translation: CASSQERRRALGEKLFF.

The rearrangement uses TRBV20-1 and TRBJ1-2; D is unresolved. Trimming shortened V by 7 bases and J by 2 bases, and 11 bases separated the two germline ends. The CDR3 is 12 residues long. From germline, CDR1 is DFQATT and CDR2 SNEGSKA (reference sequence). The CDR3 region is CSVPRVNYGYTF. The CDR3 DNA reads TGCAGTGTTCCGAGAGTGAACTATGGCTACACCTTC.

The table lists this clonotype with a few counts. The rearrangement joins TRBV5-1 to TRBJ1-1; weak D call: TRBD1 (6 bases). Trimming left V 0 bases short and J 8 bases short, with 17 bases between. The CDR3 contains 15 residues. From germline, CDR1 is SGHRS and CDR2 YFSETQ. CDR3: CASSLELVSGTEAFF. CDR3 in DNA: TGCGCCAGCAGCTTGGAGCTAGTATCGGGGACAGAAGCTTTCTTT.

This clonotype was counted only a few times. The genes are TRBV21-1 and TRBJ2-7; the table gives TRBD2 as D, unverified against the DNA. TRBV21-1 is given as a pseudogene. This CDR3 comprises 16 residues. CDR3 DNA sequence: TGTGCCAGCAGCAAATCCCTAGCGGGGGGACTCTACGAGCAGTACTTC. It translates to CASSKSLAGGLYEQYF.

This clonotype was seen a handful of times. At one end, the junction sequence differs from germline, possibly due to a read error. This chain joins TRBV20-1 and TRBJ1-5; no clear D gene. Germline V CDR1 and CDR2: DFQATT, SNEGSKA (reference sequence). The CDR3 sequence is 15 residues long. The CDR3 region has the DNA TGCAGTGCTAGAGATGAACGGACGGCTAATCAGCCTCAGCATTTT. Protein sequence: CSARDERTANQPQHF.

J is TRBJ2-1 and V is TRBV4-2; no firm D call. This CDR3 comprises 12 residues. Germline-derived CDR1 and CDR2 are LGHNA and YNFKEQ. Trimming shortened V by 0 bases and J by 9 bases, and 6 bases separated the two germline ends. In DNA, the CDR3 is TGTGCCAGCAGCCAAGAAGGCGGTGAGCAGTTCTTC. The encoded protein is CASSQEGGEQFF.

This CDR3 reads CASSPRSSGGEQFF. Here the CDR3 DNA reads TGCGCCAGCAGCCCACGGTCTAGCGGGGGTGAGCAGTTCTTC. The rearrangement uses TRBV4-3 and TRBJ2-1; 10 bases align to TRBD2. J was trimmed by 9 bases and V by 4 bases; bases with no gene match: 6. The CDR3 spans 14 residues. The germline gives CDR1 LGHNA, CDR2 YSLEER.

The chain uses TRBV6-2 or TRBV6-3 and TRBJ1-5; D uncertain. This CDR3 is built from 14 residues. With 6 bases removed from V and 3 bases from J, the gap between germline ends came to 12 bases. From germline, CDR1 is MNHEY and CDR2 SVGEGT. The CDR3 here is CASSPDGTNQPQHF. The DNA of the CDR3 is TGTGCCAGCAGCCCCGACGGAACCAATCAGCCCCAGCATTTT.

This chain joins TRBV12-3 or TRBV12-4 and TRBJ2-3; 8 nucleotides line up with TRBD1. There are 15 residues in the CDR3. V lost 7 bases and J lost 4; bases outside the gene matches: 10. The CDR3 region has the DNA TGTGCCAGCAACCCACAGGGGGGTATAGCAGATACGCAGTATTTT. Its translation: CASNPQGGIADTQYF.

This chain uses TRBV9 with TRBJ1-3; 7 nucleotides align to TRBD1. Germline lookup yields CDR1 SGDLS and CDR2 YYNGEE. V shed 3 bases, J shed 1 base, and the junction held 4 bases outside the gene matches. This CDR3 spans 15 amino acids. The CDR3 DNA reads TGTGCCAGCAGCGCCACAGGGGATTCTGGAAACACCATATATTTT. Its protein product is CASSATGDSGNTIYF.

This clonotype appeared a few times. This chain connects TRBV20-1 to TRBJ2-2; D not certain. The CDR3 runs 15 residues. The V and J ends lost 2 bases and 1 base respectively, with 11 bases between them. Germline assignment: CDR1 DFQATT and CDR2 SNEGSKA (reference sequence). Written as DNA, the CDR3 is TGCAGTGCTAGACCGCCGACAAGGAACACCGGGGAGCTGTTTTTT. Protein: CSARPPTRNTGELFF.

V and J are TRBV6-2 or TRBV6-3 and TRBJ2-5; 8 bases align to TRBD2. V gave up 6 bases and J gave up 11 bases; unmatched junction bases: 17. The CDR3 sequence is 15 residues long. CDR1 is MNHEY, CDR2 SVGEGT, per germline. The chain's CDR3 is CASSSGERETYGQYF. CDR3 bases: TGTGCCAGCAGCTCAGGTGAGCGGGAGACCTACGGGCAGTACTTC.

Many counts were recorded for this clonotype. With a much larger clone just one base away, this may be a read error. The rearrangement joins TRBV20-1 to TRBJ2-7; 14 bases are shared with TRBD2. The CDR3 has 14 amino acids. Per germline, CDR1 DFQATT and CDR2 SNEGSKA (reference sequence). The V gene end was trimmed by 6 bases and the J gene end by 7 bases; junction bases not matched to a gene: 8. The CDR3 sequence: CSARLAGGYNEQYF. In DNA, the CDR3 is TGCAGTGCCCGACTAGCGGGGGGGTACAATGAGCAGTACTTC.

The chain joins TRBV7-2 to TRBJ2-5; D perhaps matches TRBD1 (6 bases). The V gene lost 6 bases and the J gene lost 5 bases, with 13 bases spanning the gap. CDR3 length equals 13 residues. CDR1 SGHTA and CDR2 FQGNSA come from the germline V gene. The CDR3 nucleotides are TGTGCCAGCAGTTTGGTTAGGGGGGAGACCCAGTACTTC. Its translation is CASSLVRGETQYF.

This clonotype was recorded a few times. The chain links TRBV12-3 or TRBV12-4 to TRBJ1-2; maybe TRBD1 (6 bases). The ends were cut back, 7 bases at V and 8 bases at J, with 17 bases in the middle. The CDR3 loop spans 13 amino acids. CDR3 sequence reads: CASILRGTGGYTF. The CDR3 DNA reads TGTGCCAGCATCCTCAGGGGTACGGGAGGCTACACCTTC.

This chain's CDR3 is CASSSGQRGNQPQHF. As DNA, the CDR3 is TGTGCCAGCAGCTCCGGACAGAGGGGCAATCAGCCCCAGCATTTT. The chain is built from TRBV5-5 and TRBJ1-5, with D tentatively TRBD1 (6 bases). The CDR3 runs to 15 residues. Germline V gene sequence: CDR1 SGHKS, CDR2 YYEKEE (reference sequence). The germline V and J ends were trimmed by 3 bases and 2 bases, with 12 bases remaining between them.

This chain joins TRBV5-1 and TRBJ2-3, with D unclear. The CDR3 is made up of 16 amino acids. Germline lookup yields CDR1 SGHRS and CDR2 YFSETQ. V dropped 1 base and J dropped 0 bases, with 12 bases sitting between them. For the CDR3, the DNA is TGCGCCAGCAGCTTGATGGCAGGCACTAGCACAGATACGCAGTATTTT. Protein: CASSLMAGTSTDTQYF.

The chain combines TRBV9 with TRBJ2-7; maybe TRBD1 (7 bases). CDR1 and CDR2 (germline): SGDLS, YYNGEE. This CDR3 spans 15 amino acids. V gave up 0 bases and J gave up 3 bases, with 13 bases separating them. The CDR3 nucleotides read TGTGCCAGCAGCGTAGGCGGGACAGTAGACTACGAGCAGTACTTC. This sequence encodes CASSVGGTVDYEQYF.

Here the CDR3 reads CASSVVSSSYNEQFF. Here the CDR3 DNA reads TGTGCCAGCAGCGTAGTGAGTAGCTCCTACAATGAGCAGTTCTTC. The rearrangement links TRBV9 to TRBJ2-1; D unresolved. The germline V and J ends were trimmed by 0 bases and 0 bases, with 7 bases remaining between them. The CDR3 is made up of 15 amino acids. CDR1 SGDLS and CDR2 YYNGEE come from the germline V gene.

This clonotype has only a few counts. V gene TRBV20-1 combines with J gene TRBJ2-3; TRBD2 agrees at 11 bases. The germline CDR1 and CDR2 sequences are DFQATT and SNEGSKA (reference sequence). The junction had 8 bases not matched to a gene; V was cut back by 3 bases and J by 3 bases. This CDR3 is 16 amino acids long. CDR3 DNA sequence: TGCAGTGCTAGGGACCTTAGCGGGGGGGCAACAGATACGCAGTATTTT. Translated: CSARDLSGGATDTQYF.

V and J are TRBV4-2 and TRBJ1-2, with D perhaps matching TRBD1 (5 bases). Germline V gene lookup returns CDR1 LGHNA and CDR2 YNFKEQ. Trimming pared 1 base from V and 3 bases from J, leaving 15 bases between. The CDR3 sequence is 16 residues long. CDR3 sequence reads: CASSQVGEGQDYGYTF. In DNA form, the CDR3 reads TGTGCCAGCAGCCAAGTAGGGGAGGGCCAGGACTATGGCTACACCTTC.

The chain couples TRBV6-1 to TRBJ2-1; D gene ambiguous. Between the trimmed V and J ends, which lost 7 bases and 1 base, there was a span of 11 bases. Germline CDR1 MNHNS, CDR2 SASEGT. The CDR3 has 14 amino acids. The chain's CDR3 is CASIISGSYNEQFF. The CDR3 DNA follows: TGTGCCAGCATCATTAGTGGATCCTACAATGAGCAGTTCTTC.

The CDR3 DNA follows: TGCAGTGCTAGAGATCCCCTCCAAGGGACTCCCGACTACGAGCAGTACTTC. Translated: CSARDPLQGTPDYEQYF. The V gene is TRBV20-1, the J gene TRBJ2-7; the D gene is possibly TRBD2 (6 bases). Germline assignment: CDR1 DFQATT and CDR2 SNEGSKA (reference sequence). The V and J ends lost 0 bases and 3 bases respectively, with 21 bases between them. The CDR3 totals 17 residues.